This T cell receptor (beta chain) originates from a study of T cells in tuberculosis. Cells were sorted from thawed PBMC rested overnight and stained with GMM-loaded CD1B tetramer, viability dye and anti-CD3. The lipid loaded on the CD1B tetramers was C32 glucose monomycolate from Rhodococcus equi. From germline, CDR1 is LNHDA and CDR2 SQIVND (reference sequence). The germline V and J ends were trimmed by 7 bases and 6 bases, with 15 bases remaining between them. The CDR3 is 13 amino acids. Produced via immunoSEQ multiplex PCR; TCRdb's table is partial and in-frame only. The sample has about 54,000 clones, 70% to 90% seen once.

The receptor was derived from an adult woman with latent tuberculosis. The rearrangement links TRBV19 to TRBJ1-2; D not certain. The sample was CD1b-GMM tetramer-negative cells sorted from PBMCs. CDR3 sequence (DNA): TGTGCCAGTAATTACGGGGAGGTGGATGGCTACACCTTC. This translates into CASNYGEVDGYTF.